These T cell receptor beta chains were read from a single sample in a study of T cells in Graves' hyperthyroidism and ophthalmopathy. A single record per CDR3 protein comes from TCRdb applying MiXCR to the multiplex PCR reads. The table shows 400,000 to 600,000 distinct CDR3 sequences, with about 20% occurring only once. The specimen sequenced was blood. These TCRs come from a man aged 18 to 29 with Graves' hyperthyroidism. The CDR3 runs from the conserved cysteine through the conserved F or W. The size of a clone is reported for some rows only, either as once, few or many, or as a class for expanded clones.

clone size	V gene	CDR3 protein
-	TRBV28	CASSLVDFGNQPQHF
many	TRBV9	CASSVEMDTEAFF
many	TRBV19	CASSIGLQADEAFF
many	TRBV12-3/TRBV12-4	CASSFVGLGAFF
few	TRBV12-3/TRBV12-4	CASSHGQSEQYF
few	TRBV6-1	CASIAQGYQPQHF
-	TRBV3-1	CASSQGGIYGYTF
many	TRBV3-1	CASSQQAGLTGTQYF
many	TRBV28	CASSSPPSGTGELFF
many	TRBV6-1	CASNGPQDGYTF
many	TRBV6-1	CASRVGTVYEQYF
-	TRBV27	CASSSAGGLWTEAFF
many	TRBV10-3	CAISGQQETQYF
-	TRBV20-1	CSASPGNGYTF
-	TRBV28	CASSSNTGGRETQYF
-	TRBV6-1	CASSVRGQGQPQHF
many	TRBV12-3/TRBV12-4	CASSLRTGLNTEAFF
-	TRBV30	CAWSAGGQETGELFF
many	TRBV28	CASSFRGSSGNTIYF
-	TRBV6-5	CASSSTGYGGELFF
-	TRBV5-1	CASSLDSFGGYTF
many	TRBV28	CASSLSLRRWEQYF
-	TRBV7-2	CASSSRIFGASVLTF
many	TRBV6-1	CASSKTVNTEAFF
few	TRBV3-1	CASSQDFRTDTEAFF
many	TRBV6-1	CASSRGGWLETQYF
many	TRBV4-1	CASSQVSLLDGELFF
-	TRBV30	CAWSVGRDEETQYF
-	TRBV6-5	CASSFPGHKNTEAFF
few	TRBV5-6	CASSFLRDRGLTEAFF
few	TRBV6-1	CASGLQSGQETQYF
many	TRBV20-1	CSARDRGRITEAFF
-	TRBV15	CATSRTGTGYQPQHF
many	TRBV28	CASSPGTGLPYEQYF
few	TRBV6-2/TRBV6-3	CASRPGLQIPRGSGNTIYF
many	TRBV6-1	CASSEGALWPLGYTF
many	TRBV19	CASSPGAAYEQYF
-	TRBV28	CASSFGGTVRSEYF
-	TRBV12-3/TRBV12-4	CASSRDGTSNQPQHF
few	TRBV30	CAWSRVSNYGYTF
many	TRBV20-1	CSAREPGTGVGSNQPQHF
many	TRBV28	CASSRPGGNTIYF
-	TRBV7-2	CASRVTGAYGYTF
-	TRBV3-1	CASSQEGAGGFLNYGYTF
many	TRBV9	CASSSSGSGGVVGELFF
many	TRBV6-5	CASKETGNNQPQHF
many	TRBV12-3/TRBV12-4	CASKGTGGYEQYF
few	TRBV18	CASSPDALFSEQYF
few	TRBV11-1	CASSLSVGTSFTGELFF